This T cell receptor beta chain was obtained from a study of monozygotic twins with inflammatory bowel disease. No DNA is given; TCRdb re-called the 5' RACE reads and lists each CDR3 protein once. This sample's table reports just over 300,000 distinct CDR3 sequences. Regarding the study as a whole: Lower sharing of clonotypes with other individuals was seen in IBD patients than in healthy twins. This was most marked in patients showing signs of disease activity. Against healthy co-twins, IBD patients had lower TCRbeta diversity (measured by inverse Simpson).

A remark on this clonotype: No antigen is known for it.

Per the germline V gene, CDR1 is ENHRY and CDR2 is SYGVKD. CDR3 length: 15 amino acids. Sequencing was done on a sample of blood. The J gene is TRBJ1-1, the V gene TRBV10-3; the D call from TCRdb, TRBD1, cannot be confirmed without DNA. This sequence was found in a human donor with ulcerative colitis or Crohn's disease, or a healthy co-twin of an affected twin (not recorded which). This CDR3 is CAIRRGTGGVTEAFF.